Listed below are T cell receptor beta chains from one sample, sequenced in a study of CD8 T cells in Susac syndrome. MiXCR, applied by TCRdb to the immunoSEQ multiplex PCR reads, yields one record per CDR3 protein. The sample carries 250,000 to 350,000 distinct CDR3 sequences, around 90% recorded once. The sequenced sample was CD4+ T cells from PBMCs. Receptor source: a human donor with multiple sclerosis. CDR3s include the opening cysteine and the closing phenylalanine or tryptophan. D genes are given only for firm matches. Not every row has a clone size; where given, it reads once, few, many or a size class.

>NA|TRBJ1-5|NA|TRBV12-5
CASGLVKYRGRNQPQHF
TGTGCTAGTGGTTTGGTAAAGTATAGGGGCCGGAATCAGCCCCAGCATTTT
>NA|TRBJ1-1|NA|TRBV30
CAWGPQTAKGNTEAFF
TGTGCCTGGGGCCCCCAGACTGCGAAAGGGAACACTGAAGCTTTCTTT
>NA|TRBJ2-7|NA|TRBV10-3
CAIGRAEGSYEQYF
TGTGCCATCGGAAGGGCCGAGGGATCCTACGAGCAGTACTTC
>TRBD2|TRBJ2-5|NA|TRBV11-2
CASSTTSMETRYF
TGTGCCAGCAGCACGACTAGCATGGAGACCCGGTACTTC
>NA|TRBJ2-1|NA|TRBV5-6
CASSLGFLEAIPNEQFF
TGTGCCAGCAGCTTGGGGTTCCTAGAAGCAATACCAAATGAGCAGTTCTTC
>NA|TRBJ2-1|NA|TRBV5-1
CASSFLAVGSYNEQFF
TGCGCCAGCAGCTTCTTAGCGGTGGGTTCCTACAATGAGCAGTTCTTC
>NA|TRBJ2-1|NA|TRBV28
CASRVTEVYEQFF
TGTGCCAGCAGAGTTACGGAGGTCTATGAGCAGTTCTTC
>NA|TRBJ1-5|NA|TRBV4-1
CASSPKGEIGNQPQHF
TGCGCCAGCAGCCCAAAGGGGGAAATAGGCAATCAGCCCCAGCATTTT
>TRBD1|TRBJ1-5|NA|TRBV23-1
CASSQYRGRHHQPQHF
TGCGCCAGCAGTCAATACAGGGGAAGGCACCATCAGCCCCAGCATTTT
>TRBD1|TRBJ1-5|NA|TRBV12-3/TRBV12-4
CASSSQGGQPQHF
TGTGCCAGCAGTTCACAGGGGGGTCAGCCCCAGCATTTT
>TRBD2|TRBJ2-5|NA|TRBV7-2
CASTLGGSQETQYF
TGTGCCAGCACCCTTGGCGGGAGTCAAGAGACCCAGTACTTC
>NA|TRBJ1-1|NA|TRBV11-3
CASSPGYMNTEAFF
TGTGCCAGCAGCCCAGGGTACATGAACACTGAAGCTTTCTTT
>NA|TRBJ2-2|NA|TRBV30
CAWSVAFDTGELFF
TGTGCCTGGAGTGTTGCCTTTGACACCGGGGAGCTGTTTTTT
>NA|TRBJ1-2|NA|TRBV19
CASSITGNYGYTF
TGTGCCAGTAGTATTACGGGGAACTATGGCTACACCTTC
>TRBD1|TRBJ1-5|NA|TRBV6-6
CASQTGLGQPQHF
TGTGCCAGCCAGACAGGGTTGGGGCAGCCCCAGCATTTT
>NA|TRBJ2-1|NA|TRBV7-2
CASSSTRSEQFF
TGTGCCAGCAGTTCCACACGCAGTGAGCAGTTCTTC
>NA|TRBJ2-1|NA|TRBV7-9
CASSPTSSNEQFF
TGTGCCAGCAGCCCGACTAGTTCCAATGAGCAGTTCTTC
>NA|TRBJ2-5|once|TRBV7-2
CASSLLYETQYF
TGTGCCAGCAGCCTCTTGTATGAGACCCAGTACTTC
>NA|TRBJ2-5|NA|TRBV6-5
CASMTERYRGETQYF
TGTGCCAGCATGACGGAGCGGTATAGGGGAGAGACCCAGTACTTC
>TRBD1|TRBJ1-5|NA|TRBV19
CASSDGTGGHQPQHF
TGTGCCAGTAGCGACGGGACAGGGGGCCATCAGCCCCAGCATTTT
>NA|TRBJ1-4|NA|TRBV7-2
CASSFSQGFTNEKLFF
TGTGCCAGCAGCTTTTCACAGGGCTTCACTAATGAAAAACTGTTTTTT
>TRBD1|TRBJ1-1|NA|TRBV29-1
CSASRDRDTEAFF
TGCAGCGCGAGCCGGGACAGGGACACTGAAGCTTTCTTT
>TRBD1|TRBJ1-1|NA|TRBV12-3/TRBV12-4
CASSSIQGAWTEAFF
TGTGCCAGCAGTTCAATCCAGGGGGCATGGACTGAAGCTTTCTTT
>NA|TRBJ2-3|NA|TRBV15
CATSRDGIRGSTDTQYF
TGTGCCACCAGCAGAGATGGGATACGGGGTAGCACAGATACGCAGTATTTT
>TRBD1|TRBJ1-2|NA|TRBV5-4
CASSLGGTGAANYGYTF
TGTGCCAGCAGCTTGGGGGGGACAGGCGCAGCTAACTATGGCTACACCTTC
>TRBD2|TRBJ2-1|NA|TRBV12-5
CASGLVRGLAVVSGSTDYNEQFF
TGTGCTAGTGGTTTGGTAAGGGGACTAGCGGTCGTTAGCGGGAGCACGGACTACAATGAGCAGTTCTTC
>NA|TRBJ2-2|NA|TRBV24-1
CATSDSVRTTGELFF
TGTGCCACCAGTGACTCCGTCCGAACAACCGGGGAGCTGTTTTTT
>NA|TRBJ2-3|once|TRBV3-1
CASSQVGRGSDTQYF
TGTGCCAGCAGCCAAGTCGGACGGGGCTCAGATACGCAGTATTTT
>NA|TRBJ1-2|NA|TRBV6-1
CASSPAPSQGYTF
TGTGCCAGCAGCCCCGCCCCGTCTCAGGGCTACACCTTC
>TRBD1|TRBJ1-2|NA|TRBV7-2
CASSPGPRQGSNGYTF
TGTGCCAGCAGCCCAGGGCCGAGACAGGGGAGTAATGGCTACACCTTC
>NA|TRBJ1-2|NA|TRBV28
CASRSFRDTDNYGYTF
TGTGCCAGCAGGAGCTTCCGGGACACGGATAACTATGGCTACACCTTC
>TRBD1|TRBJ2-7|few|TRBV18
CASSPGQGLYEQYF
TGTGCCAGCTCACCGGGACAGGGCCTCTACGAGCAGTACTTC
>TRBD1|TRBJ2-4|once|TRBV20-1
CSAKGGRDRGLRVYF
TGCAGTGCTAAGGGGGGTCGGGACAGGGGTTTAAGAGTCTACTTC
>NA|TRBJ2-3|NA|TRBV10-3
CAISESGSGGPNTQYF
TGTGCCATCAGTGAGTCGGGTAGCGGAGGCCCGAATACGCAGTATTTT
>NA|TRBJ2-1|NA|TRBV25-1
CASSEPGDVREQFF
TGTGCCAGCAGTGAACCGGGCGACGTACGTGAGCAGTTCTTC
>NA|TRBJ2-1|once|TRBV5-5
CASSFFRERYNEQFF
TGTGCCAGCAGCTTCTTCCGGGAGCGGTACAATGAGCAGTTCTTC
>NA|TRBJ2-1|NA|TRBV6-5
CASSFRTSSSYNEQFF
TGTGCCAGCAGTTTTAGGACTTCGAGCTCCTACAATGAGCAGTTCTTC
>NA|TRBJ1-1|NA|TRBV2
CASSELKHAEAFF
TGTGCCAGCAGTGAACTAAAACACGCTGAAGCTTTCTTT
>TRBD1|TRBJ2-6|NA|TRBV11-2
CASRRPGTGVSGANVLTF
TGTGCCAGCAGACGTCCTGGGACAGGGGTCTCTGGGGCCAACGTCCTGACTTTC
>NA|TRBJ2-1|NA|TRBV7-8
CASSFQNEQFF
TGTGCCAGCAGCTTTCAAAATGAGCAGTTCTTC
>NA|TRBJ1-1|NA|TRBV23-1
CASTLGEETNTEAFF
TGCGCCAGCACCCTCGGTGAGGAAACGAACACTGAAGCTTTCTTT
>NA|TRBJ2-7|NA|TRBV12-3/TRBV12-4
CASSFVQTSDYEQYF
TGTGCCAGCAGTTTTGTCCAGACCTCCGACTACGAGCAGTACTTC
>NA|TRBJ2-2|NA|TRBV19
CASSIAGLDTGELFF
TGTGCCAGTAGTATAGCTGGGCTCGACACCGGGGAGCTGTTTTTT